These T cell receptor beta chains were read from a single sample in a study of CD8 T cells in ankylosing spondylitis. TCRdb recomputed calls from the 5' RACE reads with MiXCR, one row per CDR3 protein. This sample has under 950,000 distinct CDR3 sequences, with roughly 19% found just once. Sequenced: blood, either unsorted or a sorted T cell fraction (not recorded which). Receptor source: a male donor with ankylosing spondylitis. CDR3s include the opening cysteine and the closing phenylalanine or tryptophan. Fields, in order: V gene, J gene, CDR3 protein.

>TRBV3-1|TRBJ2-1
CASSVTGVYNEQFF
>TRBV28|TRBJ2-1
CASSGRPSSNEQFF
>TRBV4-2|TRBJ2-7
CASSQEERVDYEQYF
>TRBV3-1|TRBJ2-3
CASSQVTGGVLTDTQYF
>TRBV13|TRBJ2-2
CASSIGTGNTGELFF
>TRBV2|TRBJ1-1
CASSVGHTDTEAFF
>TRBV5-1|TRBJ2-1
CASSSSQGANYNEQFF
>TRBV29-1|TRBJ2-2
CSARRLGTGELFF
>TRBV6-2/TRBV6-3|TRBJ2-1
CATQGRGDLDEQFF
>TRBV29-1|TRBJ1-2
CSVEMGVTNYGYTF
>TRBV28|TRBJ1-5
CASSPRQPEWINQPQHF
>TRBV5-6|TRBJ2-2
CASSLGWAVSETNTGELFF
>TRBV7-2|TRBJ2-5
CASRETGTGGETQYF
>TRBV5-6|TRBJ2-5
CASSLELRETQYF
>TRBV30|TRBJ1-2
CAWSSGREGYTF
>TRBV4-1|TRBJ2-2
CASSQVGTRDGELFF
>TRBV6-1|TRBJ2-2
CASRLRQGFGAGELFF
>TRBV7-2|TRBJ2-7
CASSTRTGTGYEQYF
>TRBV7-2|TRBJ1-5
CASSLGTGMQPQHF
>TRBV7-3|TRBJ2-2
CASSFEVLDSSNTGELFF
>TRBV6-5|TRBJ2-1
CASSYSVDSSYEQFF
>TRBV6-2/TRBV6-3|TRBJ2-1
CASSRPERPEQFF
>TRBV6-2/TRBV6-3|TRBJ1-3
CASTNGGAVSGNTIYF
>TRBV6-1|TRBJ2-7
CASSEQTGAGSYEQYF
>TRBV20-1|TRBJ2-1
CSARGLAGAIDEQFF
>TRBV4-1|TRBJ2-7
CASSPPGHYEQYF
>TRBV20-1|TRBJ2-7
CSAIGGLESGQESYEQYF
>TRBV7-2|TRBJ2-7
CASSSRGGLVNYEQYF
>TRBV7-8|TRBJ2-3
CASSLLESTDTQYF
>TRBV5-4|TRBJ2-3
CASSLGKRGGQGTDTQYF
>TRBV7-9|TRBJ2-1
CASSLYRTGGNEQFF
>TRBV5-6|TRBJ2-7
CASRGRGGPGNLYEQYF
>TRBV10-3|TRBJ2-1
CAISEANEQFF
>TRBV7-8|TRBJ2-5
CASSFYRETQYF
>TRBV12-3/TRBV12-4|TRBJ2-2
CASSSGGVSTGELFF
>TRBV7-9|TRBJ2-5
CASSPQREVETQYF
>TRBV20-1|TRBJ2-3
CSARDGAGAADTQYF
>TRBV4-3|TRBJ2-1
CASSQEMGSGSRNEQFF
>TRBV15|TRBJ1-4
CATSPRTLRATNEKLFF
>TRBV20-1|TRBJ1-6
CSATDRSSYNSPLHF
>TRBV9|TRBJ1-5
CASSAQGAVGQPQHF
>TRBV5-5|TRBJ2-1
CASSWELASYNEQFF
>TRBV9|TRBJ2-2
CASSVFGGEAGELFF
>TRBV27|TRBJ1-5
CASSLVINQPQHF
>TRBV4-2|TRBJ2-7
CASSQVDRIYEQYF
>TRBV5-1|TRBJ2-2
CASSLAGLSNTGELFF